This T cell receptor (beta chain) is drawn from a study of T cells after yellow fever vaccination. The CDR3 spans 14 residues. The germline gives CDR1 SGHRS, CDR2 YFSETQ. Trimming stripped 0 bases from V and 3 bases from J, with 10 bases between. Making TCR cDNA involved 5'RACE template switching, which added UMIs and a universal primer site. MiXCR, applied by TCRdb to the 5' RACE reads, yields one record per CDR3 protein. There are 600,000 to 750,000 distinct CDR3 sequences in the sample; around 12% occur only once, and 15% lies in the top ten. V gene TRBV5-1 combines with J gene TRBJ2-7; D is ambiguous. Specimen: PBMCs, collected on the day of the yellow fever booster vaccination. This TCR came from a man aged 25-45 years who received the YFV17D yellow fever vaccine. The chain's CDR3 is CASSLGGSVYEQYF. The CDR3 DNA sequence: TGCGCCAGCAGCTTGGGAGGCTCAGTCTACGAGCAGTACTTC. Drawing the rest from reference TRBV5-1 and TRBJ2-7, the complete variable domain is KAGVTQTPRYLIKTRGQQVTLSCSPISGHRSVSWYQQTPGQGLQFLFEYFSETQRNKGNFPGRFSGRQFSNSRSEMNVSTLELGDSALYLCASSLGGSVYEQYFGPGTRLTVT.